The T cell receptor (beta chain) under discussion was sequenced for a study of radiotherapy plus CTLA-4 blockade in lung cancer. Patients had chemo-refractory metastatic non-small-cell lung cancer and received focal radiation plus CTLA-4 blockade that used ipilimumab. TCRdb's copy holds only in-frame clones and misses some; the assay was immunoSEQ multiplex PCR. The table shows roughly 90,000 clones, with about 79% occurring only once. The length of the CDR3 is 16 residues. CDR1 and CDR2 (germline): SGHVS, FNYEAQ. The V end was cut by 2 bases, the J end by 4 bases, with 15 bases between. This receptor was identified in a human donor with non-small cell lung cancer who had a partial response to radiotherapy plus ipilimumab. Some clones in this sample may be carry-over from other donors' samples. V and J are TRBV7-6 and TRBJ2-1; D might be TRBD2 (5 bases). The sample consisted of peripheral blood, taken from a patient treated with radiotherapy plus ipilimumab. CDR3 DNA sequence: TGTGCCAGCAGCTTACGCCCCCGGACTCAATACAATGAGCAGTTCTTC. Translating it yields CASSLRPRTQYNEQFF.